A single T cell receptor beta chain is shown here with its context. The specificity of this receptor is unknown. Nothing much larger sits one base from this clone, and base qualities are not available. The sample is drawn from a study of T-cell memory formation after mild COVID-19 (dated by TCRdb to 2020 to 2022). Broadly, across the study: Most TCR sequence clusters were specific to one of the two donors. T-cell clones expanding and contracting after mild COVID-19 in two donors were tracked by longitudinal TCRalpha and TCRbeta repertoire sequencing. The cohort was made up of two young adult volunteers, one female and one male, who were previously healthy.

TCRdb shows the sequencer as Illumina NovaSeq 6000. cDNA libraries for TCRalpha and TCRbeta were prepared by 5'RACE using constant-segment primers, with sample barcodes and unique molecular identifiers added. RNA was extracted from every sample with Trizol reagent. Amplification of the libraries took two PCR steps, and the second step added a second sample barcode plus Illumina TruSeq adapters. Libraries were sequenced on an Illumina NovaSeq with 2 x 150 bp paired-end reads. Concerning the study's data processing: Reads were demultiplexed and collapsed into UMI-guided consensus sequences with migec v1.2.7. Using mixcr v2.1.11, UMI consensuses were aligned to TRA and TRB V and J templates and then assembled into clonotypes. Expanded or contracted clonotypes were those called significant by both edgeR and NoisET, with noise models trained on biological replicates. For edgeR calls, the cutoffs were a false discovery rate-adjusted p below 0.01 and a log2 fold-change threshold of 1. PCA with hierarchical clustering of max-normalized trajectories of the 1000 most abundant clonotypes was used as exploratory dynamics analysis. The CD4 or CD8 phenotype of responding clones was assigned using the separately sequenced CD4+ and CD8+ repertoires. TCRdb applied fastp at Q25 and MiXCR to the public reads, then kept only in-frame beta chains. Entries are consolidated by CDR3 protein sequence, retaining the most common genes and DNA. For this entry, the V and J calls and clone size follow TCRdb and not the study's own pipeline. For this sample the table gives around 440,000 distinct CDR3 sequences, of which 15% to 20% were detected only once. Of the sample, more than 9% falls within the top ten clones.

PBMCs were isolated by Ficoll-Paque density gradient centrifugation. General conclusions and limits of the study: Some responding clones were detected in pre-infection memory, suggesting pre-existing cross-reactive memory T cells joined the SARS-CoV-2 response. Whether the second-wave clones peaking on day 37 were SARS-CoV-2 specific was not confirmed. Contracting CD4+ clones appeared mostly in the CM and EM memory subsets, whereas CD8+ clones were enriched in EMRA. The study included only a couple of mild cases, and larger cohorts that include severe cases with pre-infection samples were judged to be necessary. From day 15 to 85, contracting clones showed balanced CD4/CD8 phenotypes, whereas a second wave of clones that expanded from day 15 to 37 leaned towards CD4+.

The CDR3 measures 13 amino acids from cysteine to phenylalanine. Solely the CDR3 DNA is kept, with 39 bases framed from the first base. The germline V gene (reference sequence) yields GTSNPN for CDR1 and SVGIG for CDR2. V loses 0 bases of germline sequence and J loses 6 bases, and the interval between the two ends is 9 bases. The chain links TRBV30 with TRBJ1-5, and TRBD1 may be the D gene, going by 5 matching bases. This sequence originates from an adult woman who had mild COVID-19 (a few samples of this study predate the infection). The sample titles of this study are shuffled in the database, so cell type and time point are left out; the donor was told from shared clones. Sequencing used PBMCs or a T cell subset sorted from them (not recorded which). The encoded CDR3 is CAWSVSGSQPQHF. The nucleotides are TGTGCCTGGAGTGTATCAGGGAGTCAGCCCCAGCATTTT.